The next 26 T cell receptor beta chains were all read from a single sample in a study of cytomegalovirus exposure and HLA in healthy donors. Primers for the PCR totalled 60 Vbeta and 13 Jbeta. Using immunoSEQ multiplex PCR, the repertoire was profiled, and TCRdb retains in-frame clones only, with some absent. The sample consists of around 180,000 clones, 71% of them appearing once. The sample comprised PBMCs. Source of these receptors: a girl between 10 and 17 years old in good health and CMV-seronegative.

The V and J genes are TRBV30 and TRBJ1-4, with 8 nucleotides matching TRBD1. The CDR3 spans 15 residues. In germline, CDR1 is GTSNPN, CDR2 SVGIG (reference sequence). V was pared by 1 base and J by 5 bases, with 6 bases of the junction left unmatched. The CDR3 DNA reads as TGTGCCTGGAGTGGTACGGGACAGGAAAATGAAAAACTGTTTTTT. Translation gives CAWSGTGQENEKLFF.

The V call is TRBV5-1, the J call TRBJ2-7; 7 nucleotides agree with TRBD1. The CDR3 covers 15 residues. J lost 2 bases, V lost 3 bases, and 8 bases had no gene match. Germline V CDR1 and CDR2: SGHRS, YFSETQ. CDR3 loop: CASSSRTGPPYEQYF. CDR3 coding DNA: TGCGCCAGCAGCTCCCGGACAGGACCCCCCTACGAGCAGTACTTC.

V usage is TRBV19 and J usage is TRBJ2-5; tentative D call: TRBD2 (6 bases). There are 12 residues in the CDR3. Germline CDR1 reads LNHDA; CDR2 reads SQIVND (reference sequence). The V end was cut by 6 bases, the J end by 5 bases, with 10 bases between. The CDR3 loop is CASRGLGETQYF. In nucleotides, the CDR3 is TGTGCCAGTAGGGGACTTGGGGAGACCCAGTACTTC.

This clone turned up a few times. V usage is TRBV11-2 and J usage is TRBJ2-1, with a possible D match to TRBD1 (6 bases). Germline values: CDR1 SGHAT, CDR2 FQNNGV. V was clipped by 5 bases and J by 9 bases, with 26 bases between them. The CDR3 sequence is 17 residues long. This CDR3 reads CASSLPKGSLTRGEQFF. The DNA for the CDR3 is TGTGCCAGCAGCCTACCAAAGGGGTCCTTGACCAGGGGTGAGCAGTTCTTC.

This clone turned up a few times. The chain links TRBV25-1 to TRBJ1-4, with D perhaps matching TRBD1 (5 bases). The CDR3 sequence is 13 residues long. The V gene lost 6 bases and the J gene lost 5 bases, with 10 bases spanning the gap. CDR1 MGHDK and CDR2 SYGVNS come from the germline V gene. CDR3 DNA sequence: TGTGCCAGCAGCAGACAGAGAAATGAAAAACTGTTTTTT. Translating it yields CASSRQRNEKLFF.

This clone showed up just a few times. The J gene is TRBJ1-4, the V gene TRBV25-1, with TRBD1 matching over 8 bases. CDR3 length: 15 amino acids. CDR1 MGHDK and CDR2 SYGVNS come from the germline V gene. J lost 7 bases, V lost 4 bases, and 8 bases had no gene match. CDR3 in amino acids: CASSVPTGAVEKLFF. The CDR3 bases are TGTGCCAGCAGTGTCCCGACAGGGGCGGTTGAAAAACTGTTTTTT. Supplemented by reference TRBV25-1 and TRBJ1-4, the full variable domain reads EADIYQTPRYLVIGTGKKITLECSQTMGHDKMYWYQQDPGMELHLIHYSYGVNSTEKGDLSSESTVSRIRTEHFPLTLESARPSHTSQYLCASSVPTGAVEKLFFGSGTQLSVL.

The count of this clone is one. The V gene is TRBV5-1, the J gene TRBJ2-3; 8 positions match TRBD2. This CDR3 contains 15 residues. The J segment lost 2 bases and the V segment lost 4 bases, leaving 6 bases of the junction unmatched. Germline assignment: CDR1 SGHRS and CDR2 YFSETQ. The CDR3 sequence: CASSDAGGLTDTQYF. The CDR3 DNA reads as TGCGCCAGCAGCGACGCGGGGGGACTCACAGATACGCAGTATTTT.

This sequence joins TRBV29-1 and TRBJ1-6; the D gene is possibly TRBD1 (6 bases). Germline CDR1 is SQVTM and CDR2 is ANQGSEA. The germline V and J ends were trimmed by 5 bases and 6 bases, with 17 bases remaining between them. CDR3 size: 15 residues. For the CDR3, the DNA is TGCAGCGTTCCCCTACAGGGTCGGATTAATTCACCCCTCCACTTT. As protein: CSVPLQGRINSPLHF.

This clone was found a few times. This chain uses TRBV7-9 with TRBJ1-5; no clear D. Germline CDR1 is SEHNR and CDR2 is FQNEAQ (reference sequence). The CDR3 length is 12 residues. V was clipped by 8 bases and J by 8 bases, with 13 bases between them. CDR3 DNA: TGTGCCAGCCCCTTTGTAGTGAAGCCCCAGCATTTT. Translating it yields CASPFVVKPQHF.

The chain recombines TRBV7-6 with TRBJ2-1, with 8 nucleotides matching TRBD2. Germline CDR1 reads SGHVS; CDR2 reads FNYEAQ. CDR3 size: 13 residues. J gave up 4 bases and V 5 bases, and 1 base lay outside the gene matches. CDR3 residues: CASSRGGYNEQFF. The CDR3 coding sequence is TGTGCCAGCAGCCGGGGGGGTTACAATGAGCAGTTCTTC.

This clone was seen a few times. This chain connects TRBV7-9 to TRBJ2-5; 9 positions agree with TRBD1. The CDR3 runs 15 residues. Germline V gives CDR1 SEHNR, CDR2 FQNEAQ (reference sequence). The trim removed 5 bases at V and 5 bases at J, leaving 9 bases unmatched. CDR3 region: CASSATGGRTETQYF. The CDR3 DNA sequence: TGTGCCAGCAGCGCCACAGGGGGCAGGACGGAGACCCAGTACTTC.

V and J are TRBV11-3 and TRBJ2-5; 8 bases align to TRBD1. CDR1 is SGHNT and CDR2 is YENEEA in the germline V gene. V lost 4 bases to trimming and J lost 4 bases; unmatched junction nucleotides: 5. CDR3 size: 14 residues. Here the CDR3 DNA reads TGTGCCAGCAGCTCTTCAGGGGGCTCAGAGACCCAGTACTTC. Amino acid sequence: CASSSSGGSETQYF.

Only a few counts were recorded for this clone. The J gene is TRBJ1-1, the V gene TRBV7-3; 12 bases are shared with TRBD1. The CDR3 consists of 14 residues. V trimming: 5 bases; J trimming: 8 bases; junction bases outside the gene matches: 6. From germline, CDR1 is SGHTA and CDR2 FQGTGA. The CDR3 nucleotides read TGTGCCAGCAGCCTCGGGACAGGGGGCAACGAAGCTTTCTTT. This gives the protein CASSLGTGGNEAFF. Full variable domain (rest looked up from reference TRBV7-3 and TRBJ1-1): GAGVSQTPSNKVTEKGKYVELRCDPISGHTALYWYRQSLGQGPEFLIYFQGTGAADDSGLPNDRFFAVRPEGSVSTLKIQRTERGDSAVYLCASSLGTGGNEAFFGQGTRLTVV.

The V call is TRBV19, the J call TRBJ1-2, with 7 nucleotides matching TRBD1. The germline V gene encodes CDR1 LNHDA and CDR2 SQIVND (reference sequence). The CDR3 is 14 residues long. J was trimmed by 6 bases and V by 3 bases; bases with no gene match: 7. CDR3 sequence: CASSMRGRLDGYTF. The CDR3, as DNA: TGTGCCAGTAGTATGAGGGGGCGATTAGATGGCTACACCTTC.

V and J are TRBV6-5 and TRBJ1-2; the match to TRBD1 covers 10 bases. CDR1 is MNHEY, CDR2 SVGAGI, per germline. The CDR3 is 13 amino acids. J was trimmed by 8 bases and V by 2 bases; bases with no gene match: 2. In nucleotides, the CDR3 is TGTGCCAGCAGTTACGGACAGGGGGTCGGCTACACCTTC. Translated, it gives CASSYGQGVGYTF.

Written as DNA, the CDR3 is TGTGCCAGCAGCGTAGCTGGTAGCGGGGTCAACAATGAGCAGTTCTTC. It translates to CASSVAGSGVNNEQFF. The genes are TRBV9 and TRBJ2-1, with 8 bases matching TRBD2. V dropped 0 bases and J dropped 5; count of bases not matched to a gene: 7. The CDR3 has 16 residues. CDR1 and CDR2 (germline): SGDLS, YYNGEE.

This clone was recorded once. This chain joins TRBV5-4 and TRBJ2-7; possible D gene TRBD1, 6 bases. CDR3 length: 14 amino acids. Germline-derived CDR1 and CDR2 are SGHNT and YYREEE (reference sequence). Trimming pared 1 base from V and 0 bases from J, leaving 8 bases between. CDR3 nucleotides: TGTGCCAGCAGCTTGCCAGGGGCCTCCTACGAGCAGTACTTC. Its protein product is CASSLPGASYEQYF.

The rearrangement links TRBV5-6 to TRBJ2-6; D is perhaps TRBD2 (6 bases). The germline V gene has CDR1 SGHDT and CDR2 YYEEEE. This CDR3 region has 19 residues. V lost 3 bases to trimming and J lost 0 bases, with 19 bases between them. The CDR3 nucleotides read TGTGCCAGCAGCTCCCCCGGGGGACTTCCTACCTCTGGGGCCAACGTCCTGACTTTC. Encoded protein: CASSSPGGLPTSGANVLTF.

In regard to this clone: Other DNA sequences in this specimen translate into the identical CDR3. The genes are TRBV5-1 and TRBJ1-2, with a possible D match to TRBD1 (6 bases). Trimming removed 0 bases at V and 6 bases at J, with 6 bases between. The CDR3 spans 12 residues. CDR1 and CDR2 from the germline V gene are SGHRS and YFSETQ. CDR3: CASSLDRDGYTF. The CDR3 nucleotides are TGCGCCAGCAGCTTGGACAGGGATGGCTACACCTTC.

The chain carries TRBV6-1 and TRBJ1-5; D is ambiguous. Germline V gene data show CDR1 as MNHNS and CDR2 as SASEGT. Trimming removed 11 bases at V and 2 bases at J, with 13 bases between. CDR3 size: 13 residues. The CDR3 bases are TGTGCCGGAGGGTTATTGGGCAATCAGCCCCAGCATTTT. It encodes CAGGLLGNQPQHF.

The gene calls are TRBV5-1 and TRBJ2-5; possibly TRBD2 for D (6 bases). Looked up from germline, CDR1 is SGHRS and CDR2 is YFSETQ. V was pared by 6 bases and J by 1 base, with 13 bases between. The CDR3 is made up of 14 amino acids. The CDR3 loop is CASNRGSFQETQYF. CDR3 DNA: TGCGCCAGCAACCGGGGGTCTTTCCAAGAGACCCAGTACTTC.

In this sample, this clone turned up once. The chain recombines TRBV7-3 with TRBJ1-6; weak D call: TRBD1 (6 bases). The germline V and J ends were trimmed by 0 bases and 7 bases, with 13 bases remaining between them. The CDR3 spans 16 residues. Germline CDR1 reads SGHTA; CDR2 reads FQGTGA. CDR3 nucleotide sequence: TGTGCCAGCAGCTTAACAATTCCAGGGGCAAATTCACCCCTCCACTTT. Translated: CASSLTIPGANSPLHF. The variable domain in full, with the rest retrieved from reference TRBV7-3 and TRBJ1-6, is GAGVSQTPSNKVTEKGKYVELRCDPISGHTALYWYRQSLGQGPEFLIYFQGTGAADDSGLPNDRFFAVRPEGSVSTLKIQRTERGDSAVYLCASSLTIPGANSPLHFGNGTRLTVT.

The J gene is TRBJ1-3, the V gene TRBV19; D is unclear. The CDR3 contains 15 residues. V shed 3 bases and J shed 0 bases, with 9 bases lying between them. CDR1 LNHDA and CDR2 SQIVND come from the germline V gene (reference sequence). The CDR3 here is CASSIDGLSGNTIYF. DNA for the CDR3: TGTGCCAGTAGTATTGATGGACTCTCTGGAAACACCATATATTTT.

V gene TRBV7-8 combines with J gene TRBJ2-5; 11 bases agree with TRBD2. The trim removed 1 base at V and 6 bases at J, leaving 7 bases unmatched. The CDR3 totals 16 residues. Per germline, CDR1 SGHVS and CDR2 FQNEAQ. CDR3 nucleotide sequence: TGTGCCAGCAGCTTAGTTCGACTAGCGGGGACGAAGACCCAGTACTTC. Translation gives CASSLVRLAGTKTQYF.

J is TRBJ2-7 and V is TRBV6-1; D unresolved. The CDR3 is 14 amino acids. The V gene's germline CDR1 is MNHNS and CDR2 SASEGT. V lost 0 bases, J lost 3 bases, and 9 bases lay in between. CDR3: CASSEARSIYEQYF. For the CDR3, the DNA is TGTGCCAGCAGTGAAGCTCGCAGTATCTACGAGCAGTACTTC.

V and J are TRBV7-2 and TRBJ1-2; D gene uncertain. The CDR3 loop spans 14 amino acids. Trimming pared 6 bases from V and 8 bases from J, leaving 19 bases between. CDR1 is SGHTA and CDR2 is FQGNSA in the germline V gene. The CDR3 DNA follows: TGTGCCAGCAGGTCCAGGTGGGGATCGGGAGGCTACACCTTC. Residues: CASRSRWGSGGYTF. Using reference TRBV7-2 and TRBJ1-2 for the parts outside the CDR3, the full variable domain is GAGVSQSPSNKVTEKGKDVELRCDPISGHTALYWYRQSLGQGLEFLIYFQGNSAPDKSGLPSDRFSAERTGGSVSTLTIQRTQQEDSAVYLCASRSRWGSGGYTFGSGTRLTVV.